This is a list of T cell receptor beta chains from one sample in a study of T cell responses to AZD1222 COVID-19 vaccine. Assay: immunoSEQ multiplex PCR; the TCRdb copy retains only in-frame clones and omits some. The data hold about 120,000 clones, with approximately 83% observed a single time. Sequenced here: peripheral blood, sampled on day 0 of MenACWY control vaccination. Receptors originate from an adult in good health. Both conserved end residues are part of each CDR3. The D gene is left open where the match is weak. Some rows have no size entry. The others give once, few or many, or a class for an expanded clone.

TGTGCCAGCAGCCCGGGACAGGGGTGGCCCCTCCACTTT	CASSPGQGWPLHF	TRBD1	NA	TRBV3-1/TRBV3-2	TRBJ1-6
TGTGCTAGCAGCACACAGGGAACCGGGGAGCTGTTTTTT	CASSTQGTGELFF	NA	NA	TRBV7-7	TRBJ2-2
TGTGCCAGCAGTGTCGACTGGGACACGACTAACTATGGCTACACCTTC	CASSVDWDTTNYGYTF	NA	NA	TRBV6-2/TRBV6-3	TRBJ1-2
TGTGCCAGCAGCTCGACGGGGGAGACCCAGTACTTC	CASSSTGETQYF	NA	NA	TRBV3-1/TRBV3-2	TRBJ2-5
TGCGCCAGCAGCCAAGGGGCAGCTAACGTATATGGCTACACCTTC	CASSQGAANVYGYTF	NA	few	TRBV4-3	TRBJ1-2
TGTGCCAGCAGTGAACGTACAGTGATGAACACTGAAGCTTTCTTT	CASSERTVMNTEAFF	NA	NA	TRBV25-1	TRBJ1-1
TGTGCCAGCAGTTACTCGTCAAGTAGCAATCAGCCCCAGCATTTT	CASSYSSSSNQPQHF	NA	NA	TRBV6-5	TRBJ1-5
TGTGCCAGCAGCTTAGTAGGGGCCCACGAGCAGTACTTC	CASSLVGAHEQYF	NA	NA	TRBV7-9	TRBJ2-7
TGTGCCAGCAGCCCAAGGGGCCCCATGAACACTGAAGCTTTCTTT	CASSPRGPMNTEAFF	NA	NA	TRBV3-1/TRBV3-2	TRBJ1-1
TGTGCCAGCACCCCAGGACAGGGGGTTGATGGCTACACCTTC	CASTPGQGVDGYTF	TRBD1	NA	TRBV28	TRBJ1-2
TGTGCCAGCAGGCAAGGAGCTTCTGGAAACACCATATATTTT	CASRQGASGNTIYF	NA	few	TRBV2	TRBJ1-3
TGTGCCAGCAGCCAAGAGACAGCGGGGACCTACGAGCAGTACTTC	CASSQETAGTYEQYF	TRBD2	few	TRBV3-1/TRBV3-2	TRBJ2-7
TGTGCCAGCAGCTCCAACAGGGGGCTGGCCTACAATGAGCAGTTCTTC	CASSSNRGLAYNEQFF	TRBD1	NA	TRBV5-4	TRBJ2-1
TGCAGTGCTAGTTGGTCTGGCAATCAGCCCCAGCATTTT	CSASWSGNQPQHF	NA	NA	TRBV20-1	TRBJ1-5
TGTGCTAGCAGCCAGGACAGGGGTAACACCATATATTTT	CASSQDRGNTIYF	TRBD1	NA	TRBV7-7	TRBJ1-3
TGTGCCAGCAGCTTCGCTGGGTTTGAAGCTTTCTTT	CASSFAGFEAFF	NA	NA	TRBV7-9	TRBJ1-1
TGTGCCAGCAGCAAAATACCGTACAGGGGGCGCAGAGAACCCCTCCACTTT	CASSKIPYRGRREPLHF	TRBD1	NA	TRBV14	TRBJ1-6
TGTGCCAGCAGGCAGGCACAGCTGACAGGGGGCAGCTCCTACAATGAGCAGTTCTTC	CASRQAQLTGGSSYNEQFF	TRBD1	NA	TRBV7-2	TRBJ2-1
TGTGCCAGCAGCCACCCTCCAGCGGGTAAGAACACCGGGGAGCTGTTTTTT	CASSHPPAGKNTGELFF	NA	NA	TRBV12-1	TRBJ2-2
TGTTCCCTACTTTCAGGGACAACCTACGAGCAGTACTTC	CSLLSGTTYEQYF	NA	once	TRBV19	TRBJ2-7
TGTGCCAGCAGCTTGAACGGGGGGCCGAACACCGGGGAGCTGTTTTTT	CASSLNGGPNTGELFF	NA	NA	TRBV7-3	TRBJ2-2
TGTGCCAGCACTGGGGGAGGGCGAGGTCAGCCCCAGCATTTT	CASTGGGRGQPQHF	NA	NA	TRBV28	TRBJ1-5
TGTGCCAGCAGCTTATACAGCAGACGAGACACCATATATTTT	CASSLYSRRDTIYF	NA	NA	TRBV7-2	TRBJ1-3
TGTGCCAGCAGCCAGGACGGGTTGGGGGGCGGCACAGATACGCAGTATTTT	CASSQDGLGGGTDTQYF	NA	NA	TRBV4-2	TRBJ2-3
TGTGCCATCAGTGCCAATAGCGGGGGTGGCACAGATACGCAGTATTTT	CAISANSGGGTDTQYF	TRBD2	NA	TRBV10-3	TRBJ2-3
TGTGCCAGCAGTCTTCAGGGTCCCCAAAGCTCACCCCTCCACTTT	CASSLQGPQSSPLHF	NA	NA	TRBV2	TRBJ1-6
TGTGCCAGCAGTCTAGCGGGCCACTACAATGAGCAGTTCTTC	CASSLAGHYNEQFF	TRBD2	NA	TRBV27	TRBJ2-1
TGTGCCAGCAGCTTAGTCCGGGGAGCTAACTATGGCTACACCTTC	CASSLVRGANYGYTF	NA	NA	TRBV11-1	TRBJ1-2
TGTGCCAGCAGTTCCCCCCTAGGGACAGCCACAGATACGCAGTATTTT	CASSSPLGTATDTQYF	TRBD1	NA	TRBV28	TRBJ2-3
TGTGCCAGCAGCATACAGGGATCCTATAATTCACCCCTCCACTTT	CASSIQGSYNSPLHF	NA	NA	TRBV2	TRBJ1-6
TGTGCCAGCAGCTCCAGGGTTACTGGGGCCAACGTCCTGACTTTC	CASSSRVTGANVLTF	NA	NA	TRBV11-2	TRBJ2-6
TGTGCCAGCAGACCGGGACAGGGGGCGACGTATGGCTACACCTTC	CASRPGQGATYGYTF	TRBD1	NA	TRBV7-9	TRBJ1-2
TGTGCCAGCAGATCCATAGATACGCAGTATTTT	CASRSIDTQYF	NA	NA	TRBV12-3/TRBV12-4	TRBJ2-3
TGTGCCAGCAGCTTACGGCAGGTGGCGATTTCGAGGGATGGAAACACCATATATTTT	CASSLRQVAISRDGNTIYF	NA	NA	TRBV3-1/TRBV3-2	TRBJ1-3
TGTGCCAGCAGCCAAGCGAACATTCAGTACTTC	CASSQANIQYF	NA	few	TRBV3-1/TRBV3-2	TRBJ2-4
TGTGCCAGCAGTGAATGGCCGTACAATGAGCAGTTCTTC	CASSEWPYNEQFF	NA	NA	TRBV6-1	TRBJ2-1
TGTGCCAGCACTCCGGACAGGGGGCGTCCGGGCCAAGAGACCCAGTACTTC	CASTPDRGRPGQETQYF	TRBD1	NA	TRBV11-2	TRBJ2-5